This T cell receptor beta chain stems from a study of CXCR3-negative and CXCR3-positive naive CD8 T cells (dated by TCRdb to between 2017 and 2020). At the level of the whole study: In total, some 150 million TRB reads were obtained, corresponding to roughly 1.5 +/- 0.3 million reads per library. For the TRBV-TRBJ cluster analysis, the naive subsets came from 5 donors, while the memory cells came from 3 donors. The diversity and physicochemical repertoire analyses included 11 donors pooled from two independent experiments. Paper-wide results and their limitations: Repertoire diversity was comparably high in both naive subsets but much lower in memory CD8+ T cells. TRBV-TRBJ usage was similar between naive CXCR3-negative and CXCR3-positive cells from the same donor, while memory cells showed distinct patterns. Compared with CXCR3-negative naive cells, CXCR3-positive naive cells had TRB CDR3s with higher hydrophobicity (lower Kidera factor 4), lower energy, and higher strength and volume indices. Because surface CD5, which is linked to self-reactivity in mice, was comparable between the naive subsets, TCR interaction strength was also inferred from TRB CDR3 physicochemical properties. CXCR3 expression partially decreased after cryopreservation, so most assays used freshly isolated PBMCs.

Reads for this sample came from a NextSeq 550. The Human TCR Profiling Kit (MiLaboratory) was used to make UMI-labeled 5' RACE TRB cDNA libraries. The full amount of extracted RNA was used for cDNA synthesis, and the full amount of resulting cDNA was used for PCR amplification. The libraries were made side by side, with each library going through the same number of PCR cycles. On the authors' methods: With a minimum of two reads required per UMI, MIGEC and MiXCR pulled out about 50,000 +/- 9,200 unique UMI-labeled TRB cDNA molecules from each library. Each library averaged about 37,000 +/- 9,700 functional in-frame TRB CDR3 nucleotide clonotypes without stop codons. Diversity metrics, including normalized Shannon-Wiener and Chao1, were computed in VDJtools after downsampling to 5000 UMI-labeled TRB molecules per sample. For the central five CDR3 residues, VDJtools calculated physicochemical properties weighted by clonotype size, namely interaction energy, strength, volume and Kidera factor 4. One entry per CDR3 protein sequence results from the TCRdb reprocessing of the reads, with DNA left out. These V and J calls are TCRdb output, not the study's own analysis. The sample's clone listing holds 65,000 to 95,000 distinct CDR3 sequences. Around 1.6% of the sample lies in the top ten.

The CDR1 and CDR2 encoded by the germline V gene are MDHEN and SYDVKM. The CDR3 measures 15 amino acids from cysteine to phenylalanine. DNA is not on record. For each CD8+ T cell subset, flow sorting was done in triplicate, and around 300,000 cells per subset went directly into RLT lysis buffer. To exclude memory contaminants, naive CD8+ T cells were stringently defined as CD45RO-CCR7+CD27+CD95-. Standard density gradient centrifugation was used to isolate peripheral blood mononuclear cells from buffy coats. A FACSAria III was used to flow-sort naive CXCR3-negative and CXCR3-positive CD8+ T cells. Total RNA was extracted from sorted cells using an RNeasy Mini Kit. Concerning this clonotype: Its cognate antigen has yet to be identified.

This TCR came from a human donor in good health. Some clones in this sample may be carry-over from other donors' samples. What was sequenced was naive CXCR3- CD8+ T cells from blood. The meaning of the sample's cell subset or site label: CD45RO-CCR7+CD27+CD95- naive CD8+ T cells lacking CXCR3 (TNR3-). The chain is made from TRBV28 and TRBJ2-1; TCRdb calls TRBD2, which cannot be checked without DNA. The CDR3 here reads CASSTTGLANNEQFF.